A selection of T cell receptor beta chains follows, all from one sample in a study of blood T cell repertoires in COVID-19. Sequencing was performed with immunoSEQ multiplex PCR; in TCRdb, only in-frame clones are kept and a portion is missing. The sample carries 450,000 to 500,000 clones, 75% to 90% recorded once. Source material: PBMCs or T cells enriched from blood (not recorded which). All receptors derive from an older woman who had recovered from COVID-19. CDR3s include the opening cysteine and the closing phenylalanine or tryptophan.

V gene	J gene	CDR3 protein
TRBV25-1	TRBJ1-2	CASSDRGRSYGYTF
TRBV6-2/TRBV6-3	TRBJ1-5	CASNPDTLGNQPQHF
TRBV6-5	TRBJ2-2	CASSLAGFTGELFF
TRBV13	TRBJ1-6	CASSLEKTPMDSPLHF
TRBV2	TRBJ1-5	CASSPWGGGGRQHF
TRBV3-1/TRBV3-2	TRBJ2-7	CASSQGRESSYEQYF
TRBV18	TRBJ1-5	CASSPNRVVGNQPQHF
TRBV3-1/TRBV3-2	TRBJ2-1	CASSHAGGRNEQFF
TRBV19	TRBJ2-2	CASSIEQDTGELFF
TRBV2	TRBJ2-5	CASSITGTGGQETQYF
TRBV2	TRBJ2-5	CASSWVSGAVETQYF
TRBV28	TRBJ1-4	CASRSPGSGEKLFF
TRBV24-1	TRBJ2-7	CATSDPDRGYEQYF
TRBV6-5	TRBJ2-2	CASKIQGFNGELFF
TRBV5-4	TRBJ2-3	CASRDRSTDTQYF
TRBV7-9	TRBJ2-2	CASSLRTGGKTGELFF
TRBV2	TRBJ1-1	CASSELRSGVEAFF
TRBV7-8	TRBJ1-3	CASSFTGTQGGNTIYF
TRBV6-6	TRBJ1-2	CASSSQGGRNYGYTF
TRBV6-5	TRBJ1-1	CASSYSPVNTEAFF
TRBV18	TRBJ1-2	CASSPDSGNYGYTF
TRBV30	TRBJ1-3	CAWSDYRDMGNTIYF
TRBV24-1	TRBJ1-5	CATSDSGSLGDQPQHF
TRBV9	TRBJ2-7	CASSVGQGLYEQYF
TRBV2	TRBJ1-4	CASSVGGSNEKLFF
TRBV6-5	TRBJ1-1	CASSSLGTANTEAFF
TRBV2	TRBJ2-1	CASSVESGAHNEQFF
TRBV7-9	TRBJ1-2	CASSPSGQGWTYGYTF
TRBV4-2	TRBJ1-3	CASSQAGGTGNTIYF